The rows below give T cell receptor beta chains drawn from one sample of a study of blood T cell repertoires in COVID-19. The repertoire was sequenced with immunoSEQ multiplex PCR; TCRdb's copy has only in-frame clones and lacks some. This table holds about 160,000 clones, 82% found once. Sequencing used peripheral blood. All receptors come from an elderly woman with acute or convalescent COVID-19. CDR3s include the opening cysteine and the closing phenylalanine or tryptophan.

CDR3 protein: CASSGLLAGAGDTQYF; V gene: TRBV9
CDR3 protein: CASKGIAGEGGELFF; V gene: TRBV6-5
CDR3 protein: CASTLGGGPYEQYF; V gene: TRBV2
CDR3 protein: CASSYRTGGTGELFF; V gene: TRBV6-6
CDR3 protein: CASSTGTSGSNEQFF; V gene: TRBV19
CDR3 protein: CASSQLAGADTQYF; V gene: TRBV3-1/TRBV3-2
CDR3 protein: CASHLLPPGRREQYF; V gene: TRBV6-6
CDR3 protein: CASSLGTGNQPQHF; V gene: TRBV5-1
CDR3 protein: CSVLSREGRNEQFF; V gene: TRBV29-1
CDR3 protein: CASSGSGIDTGELFF; V gene: TRBV27
CDR3 protein: CASMRSSSNTGELFF; V gene: TRBV2
CDR3 protein: CAWGQGAGGELFF; V gene: TRBV30
CDR3 protein: CASSLAGENEKLFF; V gene: TRBV13
CDR3 protein: CARDSSNQETQYF; V gene: TRBV2
CDR3 protein: CSVLWRRNTEAFF; V gene: TRBV29-1
CDR3 protein: CASSQGRVYEQYF; V gene: TRBV14
CDR3 protein: CASSLGTFSYEQYF; V gene: TRBV7-6
CDR3 protein: CASNTGGLYEQYF; V gene: TRBV2
CDR3 protein: CASSAKRGGTMNTEAFF; V gene: TRBV9
CDR3 protein: CASSLDGLGGGEQFF; V gene: TRBV11-2
CDR3 protein: CASSPLRDQETQYF; V gene: TRBV18
CDR3 protein: CASSQHRPGQGSSGYTF; V gene: TRBV18
CDR3 protein: CASSLQGAPSGNTIYF; V gene: TRBV7-8
CDR3 protein: CATSSGIVQNTQYF; V gene: TRBV27
CDR3 protein: CASSNPGGTGWQHF; V gene: TRBV2
CDR3 protein: CASSLRPTTLSGSSYEQYF; V gene: TRBV7-2
CDR3 protein: CASSTLAGVYEQYF; V gene: TRBV6-2/TRBV6-3
CDR3 protein: CASAQEGGTTNEKLFF; V gene: TRBV5-1
CDR3 protein: CASSSLAGDTDTQYF; V gene: TRBV5-6
CDR3 protein: CASSLAPGQGAGRAETQYF; V gene: TRBV9
CDR3 protein: CASRSRGDYYGYTF; V gene: TRBV6-5
CDR3 protein: CASSAGGLYGYTF; V gene: TRBV19
CDR3 protein: CASSGQGLGTGANVLTF; V gene: TRBV5-1
CDR3 protein: CASSIRQGNQPQHF; V gene: TRBV19
CDR3 protein: CASKAPGLAGVGAKNIQYF; V gene: TRBV2
CDR3 protein: CASSPSGRATGELFF; V gene: TRBV11-2
CDR3 protein: CASSLGGLPSETQYF; V gene: TRBV7-8
CDR3 protein: CASSSDAGTEAFF; V gene: TRBV11-2
CDR3 protein: CASSESSGDNEQFF; V gene: TRBV6-1
CDR3 protein: CASSQLVGTEGNEQFF; V gene: TRBV14
CDR3 protein: CASSLVLPGTEAFF; V gene: TRBV7-9
CDR3 protein: CASRTSMSSYEQYF; V gene: TRBV7-2
CDR3 protein: CSVEEDPGKPQHF; V gene: TRBV29-1
CDR3 protein: CASSPDRRSGNTIYF; V gene: TRBV18
CDR3 protein: CASSLQAGGEETQYF; V gene: TRBV5-1
CDR3 protein: CASSREAGGLSYNEQFF; V gene: TRBV4-3
CDR3 protein: CASSQDREGTDTQYF; V gene: TRBV4-3
CDR3 protein: CASGLVDWASSYEQYF; V gene: TRBV12-5
CDR3 protein: CASSLDRERVTQYF; V gene: TRBV6-5
CDR3 protein: CASSEVVPGLAARSSSTDTQYF; V gene: TRBV6-1
CDR3 protein: CASSLGQGPGTGTQYF; V gene: TRBV5-4
CDR3 protein: CASSLVDWGNTIYF; V gene: TRBV5-5
CDR3 protein: CASRGGTRGIYEQYF; V gene: TRBV2
CDR3 protein: CASTPDRTNTGELFF; V gene: TRBV27
CDR3 protein: CSAPSGTEAFF; V gene: TRBV20-1
CDR3 protein: CASSPYRGQQETQYF; V gene: TRBV27
CDR3 protein: CASSEDRKHSPLHF; V gene: TRBV2
CDR3 protein: CASATGNEQFF; V gene: TRBV19
CDR3 protein: CASSPWGGQSEQFF; V gene: TRBV7-2
CDR3 protein: CATSRDRGHRGYTF; V gene: TRBV15